Listed here is a single T cell receptor beta chain. TCRdb ran MiXCR on the 5' RACE reads and lists one entry per CDR3 protein. The sample lists about 730,000 distinct CDR3 sequences, over 20% seen once, with about 4.5% in the top ten. The sample originates from a study of identical twins. The sample was also reused in another study, on T cells expressing NK-cell markers. That source adds: Researchers got TCR beta repertoires out of sorted CD3+CD56+NKG2C+, CD3+CD56+NKG2C- and CD3+CD56-NKG2C+ T cells. Dominant NKG2C+ clonotypes accounted for roughly 1.0-7.0% of CD8+ T cells in a handful of donors. The same clonotypes also predominated in the CD3+CD56-NKG2C+ fraction of four donors.

The TCR comes from a woman under 30 in good health. The specimen was PBMCs.

The CDR3 loop is CASSFSSVSEAFF. CDR3 coding DNA: TGTGCCAGCAGCTTTTCGAGCGTATCTGAAGCTTTCTTT. The gene calls are TRBV7-3 and TRBJ1-1; no clear D gene. Looked up from germline, CDR1 is SGHTA and CDR2 is FQGTGA. V lost 3 bases, J lost 6 bases, and 11 bases lay in between. The CDR3 totals 13 residues.